Below are 7 T cell receptor beta chains sequenced from a single sample in a study of OX40 agonist ivuxolimab in advanced cancers. Assay used: immunoSEQ multiplex PCR; TCRdb lists only in-frame clones, some missing. The table records over 80,000 clones, roughly nine tenths of them present only once. Sequenced material: CD4+ or CD8+ T cells sorted from blood, taken in a trial of the OX40 agonist ivuxolimab. These receptors all come from an adult with an advanced solid tumor such as melanoma, head and neck, liver or kidney cancer.

The chain employs TRBV15 and TRBJ1-1; 8 bases agree with TRBD1. The CDR3 covers 13 residues. CDR1 and CDR2 from the germline V gene are LNHNV and YYDKDF (reference sequence). V lost 4 bases, J lost 3 bases, and 1 base stayed unmatched. Here the CDR3 reads CATSKDRDTEAFF. The CDR3 DNA sequence: TGTGCCACCAGCAAGGACAGGGACACTGAAGCTTTCTTT.

The rearrangement joins TRBV11-2 to TRBJ1-2; no clear D gene. This CDR3 spans 13 amino acids. V lost 5 bases to trimming and J lost 3 bases, with 10 bases between them. Germline assignment: CDR1 SGHAT and CDR2 FQNNGV. The DNA of the CDR3 is TGTGCCAGCAGCGGCACCTTCCACTATGGCTACACCTTC. It yields the protein CASSGTFHYGYTF.

The CDR3 is CSVHPEQFF. The DNA of the CDR3 is TGCAGCGTCCACCCTGAGCAGTTCTTC. The V gene is TRBV29-1, the J gene TRBJ2-1; D ambiguous. The V gene's germline CDR1 is SQVTM and CDR2 ANQGSEA. CDR3 size: 9 residues. The ends were cut back, 6 bases at V and 9 bases at J, with 6 bases in the middle.

This chain links TRBV11-2 with TRBJ2-1; 9 bases agree with TRBD1. Germline CDR1 is SGHAT and CDR2 is FQNNGV. With V trimmed by 5 bases and J by 4 bases, 6 bases remained unmatched. The CDR3 contains 15 residues. In DNA form, the CDR3 reads TGTGCCAGCAGCGGGGGACAGGGCCCTTACAATGAGCAGTTCTTC. This sequence encodes CASSGGQGPYNEQFF.

This clone was seen repeatedly, ten times or more. The chain uses TRBV27 and TRBJ1-5, with 7 bases identical to TRBD1. The V segment lost 4 bases and the J segment 1 base; nucleotides outside the gene matches: 4. Germline V lookup: CDR1 MNHEY, CDR2 SMNVEV (reference sequence). CDR3 length: 15 residues. CDR3 in amino acids: CASSSRGGSNQPQHF. In DNA, the CDR3 is TGTGCCAGCAGTTCCAGGGGGGGAAGCAATCAGCCCCAGCATTTT.

The CDR3 DNA reads as TGTGCCAGTTCCCGGGACAGGGCCTACAATGAGCAGTTCTTC. The encoded protein is CASSRDRAYNEQFF. The chain uses TRBV19 and TRBJ2-1, with TRBD1 matching over 9 bases. CDR3 size: 14 residues. After removal of 8 bases from V and 2 bases from J, the junction contained 4 bases not matched to a gene. The germline CDR1 and CDR2 sequences are LNHDA and SQIVND (reference sequence).

The chain links TRBV19 to TRBJ2-3; D possibly matches TRBD1 or TRBD2 (5 bases each). Trimming took off 5 bases at V and 0 bases at J, with 15 bases between the two ends. The CDR3 sequence is 16 residues long. The germline gives CDR1 LNHDA, CDR2 SQIVND (reference sequence). DNA of the CDR3: TGTGCCAGTAGTCCGGCACCGGGGCTTAGCACAGATACGCAGTATTTT. Translating it yields CASSPAPGLSTDTQYF.